This TCR beta chain is drawn from a study of cytomegalovirus exposure and HLA in healthy donors. CDR3 length equals 14 residues. Trimming removed 0 bases from V and 0 bases from J, with 7 bases in between. In germline, CDR1 is SGHNT, CDR2 YYREEE (reference sequence). PCR employed 60 Vbeta and 13 Jbeta primers. Clones were sequenced by immunoSEQ multiplex PCR, and TCRdb holds only the in-frame ones, with some missing. The repertoire holds 200,000 to 250,000 clones, with 60% to 80% as singletons. Material: PBMCs. This chain joins TRBV5-4 and TRBJ2-7; D is uncertain. This sequence originates from a male donor in good health and CMV-seronegative. The CDR3 bases are TGTGCCAGCAGCTTGGATCCCGTCTCCTACGAGCAGTACTTC. Encoded protein: CASSLDPVSYEQYF.